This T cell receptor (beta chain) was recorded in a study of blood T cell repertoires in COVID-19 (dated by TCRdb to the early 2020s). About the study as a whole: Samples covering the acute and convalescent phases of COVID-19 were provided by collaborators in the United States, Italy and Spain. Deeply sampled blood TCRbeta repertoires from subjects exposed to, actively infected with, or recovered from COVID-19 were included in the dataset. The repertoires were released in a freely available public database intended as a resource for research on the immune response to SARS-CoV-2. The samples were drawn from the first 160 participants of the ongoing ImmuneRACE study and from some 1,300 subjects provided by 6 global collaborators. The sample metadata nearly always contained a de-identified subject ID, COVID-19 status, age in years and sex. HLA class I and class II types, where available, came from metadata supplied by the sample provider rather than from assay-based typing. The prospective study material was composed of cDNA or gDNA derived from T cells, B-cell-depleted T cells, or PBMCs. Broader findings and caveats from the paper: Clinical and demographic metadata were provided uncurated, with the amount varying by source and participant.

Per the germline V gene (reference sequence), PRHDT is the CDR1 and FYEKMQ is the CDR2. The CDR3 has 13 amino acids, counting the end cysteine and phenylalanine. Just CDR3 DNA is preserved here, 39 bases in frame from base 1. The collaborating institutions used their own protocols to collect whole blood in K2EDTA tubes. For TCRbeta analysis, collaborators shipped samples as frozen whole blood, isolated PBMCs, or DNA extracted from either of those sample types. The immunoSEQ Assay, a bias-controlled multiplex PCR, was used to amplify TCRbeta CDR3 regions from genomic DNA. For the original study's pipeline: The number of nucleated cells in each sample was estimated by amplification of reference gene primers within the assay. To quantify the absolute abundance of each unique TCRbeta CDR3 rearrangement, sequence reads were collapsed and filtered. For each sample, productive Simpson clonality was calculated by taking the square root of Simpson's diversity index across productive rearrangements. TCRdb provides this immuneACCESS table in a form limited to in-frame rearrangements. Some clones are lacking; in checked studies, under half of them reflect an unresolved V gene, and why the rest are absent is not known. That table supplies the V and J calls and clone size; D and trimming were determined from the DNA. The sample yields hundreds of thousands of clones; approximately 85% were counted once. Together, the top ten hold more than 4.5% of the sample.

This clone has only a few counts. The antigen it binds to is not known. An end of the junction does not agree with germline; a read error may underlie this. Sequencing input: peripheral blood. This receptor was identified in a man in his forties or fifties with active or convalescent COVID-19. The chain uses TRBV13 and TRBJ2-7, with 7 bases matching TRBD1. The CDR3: CASSVRVTGTAVF. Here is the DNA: TGTGCCAGCAGTGTAAGGGTAACCGGGACAGCCGTCTTC.